This TCR beta chain emerged from a study of technical replicates of blood from a few donors listed by TCRdb under 2017. This clone was detected once. What this receptor recognizes is not known. No quality values exist for individual bases; no much larger clone is one base distant. Counted from cysteine to phenylalanine, this CDR3 has 14 amino acids. Only the CDR3 DNA stays, 42 bases, in frame from base 1. The trim is 3 bases for V and 2 bases for J, with a gap of 11 bases between the germline ends. From the germline V gene, CDR1 is SGHTA and CDR2 is FQGNSA. The library was generated by the immunoSEQ multiplex PCR assay. Imported from immuneACCESS, the table was reduced by TCRdb to in-frame sequences with V and J called. These copies leave out some clones; in studies compared against another copy, an unresolved V gene accounts for under half, and the cause of the remainder is not known. Present in this sample are over 85,000 clones, roughly 95% of which were seen just once. More than 0.3% of the sample is held by the ten biggest clonotypes.

The sequence links TRBV7-2 to TRBJ2-7, with the D gene not clear enough to name. This TCR was recovered from a human donor in good health. Sequenced sample: T cells isolated from PBMCs. The CDR3 is CASSLAASTYEQYF. DNA sequence: TGTGCCAGCAGCTTGGCAGCGTCCACCTACGAGCAGTACTTC.